This T cell receptor beta chain was documented in a study of T-cell memory formation after mild COVID-19. At the level of the study: For the most part, TCR clusters were specific to one donor.

The CDR3 runs to 15 residues. Losses at the gene ends were 5 bases for V and 9 bases for J; bases not matched to a gene: 7. This clonotype was counted between two and nine times. TCRdb passed the 5' RACE reads through MiXCR, listing each CDR3 protein once. Among some 150,000 distinct CDR3 sequences listed, about 23% were seen once. Input material: PBMCs or a T cell subset sorted from them (not recorded which). The chain employs TRBV12-3 or TRBV12-4 and TRBJ2-1; TRBD2 aligns across 13 bases. The receptor's source is an adult woman who had mild COVID-19 (a few samples of this study predate the infection). Cell type and time point are not known. The CDR3 protein is CASSTGTSGTVEQFF. The CDR3 DNA reads TGTGCCAGCAGTACGGGGACTAGCGGGACGGTTGAGCAGTTCTTC.